One and the same sample provided the 13 T cell receptor beta chains below, sequenced in a study of Graves' ophthalmopathy and Graves' hyperthyroidism. RNA transcripts served as template for amplifying TCR beta CDR3 sequences. Amplification began with first-round RT-PCR using HTBI primers, then second-round multiplex PCR was performed. TCRdb re-analysed the multiplex PCR reads in MiXCR, keeping a single row per CDR3 protein. The sample shows about 700,000 distinct CDR3 sequences, 40% of them seen only once. Sample: peripheral blood. These receptor sequences come from an adult man with Graves' ophthalmopathy.

The rearrangement uses TRBV10-3 and TRBJ1-5, with 7 bases that match TRBD1. After removal of 4 bases from V and 7 bases from J, the junction contained 4 bases not matched to a gene. The V gene's germline CDR1 is ENHRY and CDR2 SYGVKD. CDR3 size: 13 residues. The CDR3 sequence is CAISGGGEQPQHF. CDR3 coding DNA: TGTGCCATCAGTGGAGGGGGCGAGCAGCCCCAGCATTTT.

This clonotype occurred many times. This chain joins TRBV24-1 and TRBJ2-7, with no clear D. Trimming removed 3 bases from V and 6 bases from J, with 11 bases in between. Germline V CDR1 and CDR2: KGHDR, SFDVKD. This CDR3 is 13 amino acids long. CDR3 amino acids: CATSDPSRAEQYF. The CDR3 bases are TGTGCCACCAGTGATCCCTCTCGGGCCGAGCAGTACTTC.

This rearrangement joins TRBV12-3 or TRBV12-4 to TRBJ2-5; TRBD2 agrees at 9 bases. V trimming: 6 bases; J trimming: 4 bases; junction bases outside the gene matches: 12. CDR3 length: 16 residues. CDR3 sequence reads: CASRQTAGGGGETQYF. Written as DNA, the CDR3 is TGTGCCAGCAGACAGACAGCGGGGGGTGGGGGAGAGACCCAGTACTTC.

There are a few counts of this clonotype. The CDR3 DNA reads TGTGCCAGCAGTTTGTGGCAGGGGGCCCACGAGCAGTACTTC. This sequence encodes CASSLWQGAHEQYF. The rearrangement links TRBV12-3 or TRBV12-4 to TRBJ2-7; 8 positions agree with TRBD1. The CDR3 spans 14 residues. V gave up 3 bases and J gave up 5 bases; unmatched junction bases: 6.

This clonotype was seen only a few times. The chain combines TRBV7-3 with TRBJ2-7; D tentatively reads TRBD1 or TRBD2 (5 bases each). Germline V CDR1 and CDR2: SGHTA, FQGTGA. This CDR3 has 14 residues. Trimming left V 5 bases short and J 6 bases short, with 17 bases between. In nucleotides, the CDR3 is TGTGCCAGCAGCCCAGGACGCGCTGGGGGCGAGCAGTACTTC. Its protein is CASSPGRAGGEQYF.

Details on this clonotype: A much larger clone sits a single nucleotide away, making a read error possible. CDR3 in amino acids: CASSDAQGKTQCF. Here the CDR3 DNA reads TGTGCCAGCAGTGACGCACAGGGGAAGACCCAGTGCTTC. The V call is TRBV2, the J call TRBJ2-5, with 7 bases lining up with TRBD1. The CDR3 consists of 13 residues. Germline assignment: CDR1 SNHLY and CDR2 FYNNEI.

This chain links TRBV7-8 with TRBJ2-2, with unresolved D. CDR1 SGHVS and CDR2 FQNEAQ come from the germline V gene. This CDR3 is built from 12 residues. V shed 6 bases and J shed 10 bases, with 12 bases lying between them. CDR3 in amino acids: CASSEGSEELFF. The CDR3 nucleotides are TGTGCCAGCAGTGAAGGGTCCGAGGAGCTGTTTTTT.

Many counts were recorded for this clonotype. The CDR3 protein is CASSIRPTPNYGYTF. The CDR3 nucleotides are TGTGCCAGCAGTATAAGACCGACACCCAACTATGGCTACACCTTC. The chain recombines TRBV6-6 with TRBJ1-2; D not resolved. Germline V gives CDR1 MNHNY, CDR2 SVGAGI (reference sequence). The V gene lost 5 bases and the J gene lost 2 bases, with 15 bases spanning the gap. This CDR3 has 15 amino acids.

This clonotype has more than one count but fewer than ten. J is TRBJ2-7 and V is TRBV5-5, with 10 bases that match TRBD1. J gave up 2 bases and V 6 bases, and 8 bases lay outside the gene matches. The CDR3 runs 15 residues. CDR1 is SGHKS and CDR2 is YYEKEE in the germline V gene (reference sequence). CDR3 in amino acids: CASTVDRGYPYEQYF. The CDR3 region has the DNA TGTGCCAGCACCGTGGACAGGGGGTACCCCTACGAGCAGTACTTC. Looking up the rest from reference TRBV5-5 and TRBJ2-7 gives the full variable domain: DAGVTQSPTHLIKTRGQQVTLRCSPISGHKSVSWYQQVLGQGPQFIFQYYEKEERGRGNFPDRFSARQFPNYSSELNVNALLLGDSALYLCASTVDRGYPYEQYFGPGTRLTVT.

This clonotype was seen ten or more times. For the CDR3, the DNA is TGTGCCAGCAGCCGGACACAGTCGGGGACCCAGTACTTC. Protein product: CASSRTQSGTQYF. V is TRBV7-9 and J is TRBJ2-5; D perhaps matches TRBD1 (5 bases). V gave up 5 bases and J gave up 7 bases, with 14 bases separating them. CDR3 length: 13 residues. CDR1 and CDR2 (germline): SEHNR, FQNEAQ (reference sequence).

About this clonotype itself: A much bigger clone sits one base away, suggesting this may be a read error. As the CDR3 is not closed by the conserved phenylalanine or tryptophan, this likely results from a read error. The chain employs TRBV11-2 and TRBJ2-7; no firm D call. V lost 4 bases and J lost 0, with 7 bases in between. This CDR3 comprises 13 residues. Looked up from germline, CDR1 is SGHAT and CDR2 is FQNNGV. The CDR3 spells CASSSGDSYEQYC. The CDR3 bases are TGTGCCAGCAGCTCAGGTGACTCCTACGAGCAGTACTGC.

The chain carries TRBV5-1 and TRBJ1-1, with D unclear. The ends were cut back, 0 bases at V and 6 bases at J, with 12 bases in the middle. The CDR3 is made up of 14 amino acids. Germline values: CDR1 SGHRS, CDR2 YFSETQ. The CDR3 here is CASSLAWDFPEAFF. DNA for the CDR3: TGCGCCAGCAGCTTGGCCTGGGATTTTCCTGAAGCTTTCTTT.

The V call is TRBV7-9, the J call TRBJ2-5; 10 bases align to TRBD1. The CDR3 is made up of 17 amino acids. V lost 1 base to trimming and J lost 5 bases; unmatched junction nucleotides: 10. Germline V gene lookup returns CDR1 SEHNR and CDR2 FQNEAQ (reference sequence). CDR3: CASSLGTGTGASETQYF. The DNA of the CDR3 is TGTGCCAGCAGCTTAGGGACCGGGACAGGGGCGTCGGAGACCCAGTACTTC.